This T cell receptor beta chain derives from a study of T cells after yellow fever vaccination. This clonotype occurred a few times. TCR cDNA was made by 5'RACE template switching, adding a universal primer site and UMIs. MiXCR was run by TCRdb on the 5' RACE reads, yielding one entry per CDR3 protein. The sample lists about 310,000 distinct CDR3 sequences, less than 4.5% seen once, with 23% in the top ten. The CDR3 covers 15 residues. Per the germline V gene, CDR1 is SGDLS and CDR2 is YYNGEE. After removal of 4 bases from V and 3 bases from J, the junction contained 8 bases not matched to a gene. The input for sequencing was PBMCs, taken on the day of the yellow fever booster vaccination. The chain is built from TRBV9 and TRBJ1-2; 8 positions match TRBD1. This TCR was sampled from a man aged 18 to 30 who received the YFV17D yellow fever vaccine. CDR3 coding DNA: TGTGCCAGCAGCACCACGGGACAGGCGGACTATGGCTACACCTTC. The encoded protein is CASSTTGQADYGYTF.